This is a list of T cell receptor beta chains from one sample in a study of cytomegalovirus exposure and HLA in healthy donors. Generated by immunoSEQ multiplex PCR, the TCRdb table keeps only in-frame clones and is missing some. The repertoire holds about 190,000 clones, with 78% as singletons. Sequences were obtained from PBMCs. Source of these receptors: a woman younger than 45 in good health and CMV-seropositive. CDR3s include the opening cysteine and the closing phenylalanine or tryptophan. Fields, in order: clone size, V gene, D gene, J gene, CDR3 protein, CDR3 DNA. D genes are given only for firm matches. Clone size, where shown, is once, few, many, or a class for clones that have expanded.

abundance: -
v_gene: TRBV29-1
d_gene: TRBD1
j_gene: TRBJ2-7
CDR3aa: CSVAPGTGRYEQYF
CDR3nt: TGCAGCGTTGCACCTGGGACAGGCCGGTACGAGCAGTACTTC

abundance: -
v_gene: TRBV7-9
d_gene: -
j_gene: TRBJ1-4
CDR3aa: CAGSGDTTNEKLFF
CDR3nt: TGTGCCGGCTCGGGTGATACAACTAATGAAAAACTGTTTTTT

abundance: -
v_gene: TRBV4-3
d_gene: TRBD1
j_gene: TRBJ2-7
CDR3aa: CASSRDRGSEQYF
CDR3nt: TGCGCCAGCAGCCGGGACAGGGGGAGCGAGCAGTACTTC

abundance: -
v_gene: TRBV5-6
d_gene: -
j_gene: TRBJ1-3
CDR3aa: CASSPQAGKSGNTIYF
CDR3nt: TGTGCCAGCAGCCCTCAGGCAGGCAAGTCTGGAAACACCATATATTTT

abundance: -
v_gene: TRBV5-1
d_gene: -
j_gene: TRBJ2-2
CDR3aa: CASSLNTVNTGELFF
CDR3nt: TGCGCCAGCAGCTTGAATACGGTGAACACCGGGGAGCTGTTTTTT

abundance: -
v_gene: TRBV19
d_gene: TRBD1
j_gene: TRBJ1-1
CDR3aa: CASRKQGAPTEAFF
CDR3nt: TGTGCCAGTAGGAAACAGGGGGCTCCCACTGAAGCTTTCTTT

abundance: -
v_gene: TRBV2
d_gene: -
j_gene: TRBJ2-5
CDR3aa: CASSEEIDQETQYF
CDR3nt: TGTGCCAGCAGTGAAGAGATAGACCAAGAGACCCAGTACTTC

abundance: -
v_gene: TRBV7-9
d_gene: TRBD2
j_gene: TRBJ2-3
CDR3aa: CASRPMTSGWAGDTQYF
CDR3nt: TGTGCCAGCAGGCCAATGACTAGCGGTTGGGCGGGAGATACGCAGTATTTT

abundance: few
v_gene: TRBV6-1
d_gene: TRBD1
j_gene: TRBJ1-1
CDR3aa: CASRDRYTEAFF
CDR3nt: TGTGCCAGCAGGGACAGGTACACTGAAGCTTTCTTT

abundance: -
v_gene: TRBV5-5
d_gene: -
j_gene: TRBJ1-2
CDR3aa: CASSLRQANPRSYGYTF
CDR3nt: TGTGCCAGCAGCCTACGACAGGCGAACCCCCGTTCCTATGGCTACACCTTC

abundance: -
v_gene: TRBV10-3
d_gene: TRBD2
j_gene: TRBJ2-7
CDR3aa: CAAGLAGEQYF
CDR3nt: TGTGCCGCAGGACTAGCAGGCGAGCAGTACTTC

abundance: -
v_gene: TRBV9
d_gene: -
j_gene: TRBJ2-3
CDR3aa: CASRRLGTDTQYF
CDR3nt: TGTGCCAGCAGGAGACTAGGCACAGATACGCAGTATTTT

abundance: few
v_gene: TRBV11-3
d_gene: TRBD2
j_gene: TRBJ2-1
CDR3aa: CASSLGGGVEQFF
CDR3nt: TGTGCCAGCAGCTTAGGCGGGGGGGTCGAGCAGTTCTTC

abundance: -
v_gene: TRBV10-2
d_gene: -
j_gene: TRBJ1-1
CDR3aa: CASSLKGVTEAFF
CDR3nt: TGCGCCAGCAGTTTGAAGGGGGTCACTGAAGCTTTCTTT

abundance: few
v_gene: TRBV28
d_gene: -
j_gene: TRBJ1-5
CDR3aa: CASQGHLNQPQHF
CDR3nt: TGTGCCAGCCAGGGACACTTGAATCAGCCCCAGCATTTT

abundance: few
v_gene: TRBV5-6
d_gene: TRBD1
j_gene: TRBJ1-6
CDR3aa: CASSVTGGRNSPLHF
CDR3nt: TGTGCCAGCAGCGTCACAGGGGGCCGTAATTCACCCCTCCACTTT

abundance: -
v_gene: TRBV6-4
d_gene: TRBD2
j_gene: TRBJ2-7
CDR3aa: CASRRGSGTKRVVEQYF
CDR3nt: TGTGCCAGCAGGAGGGGTAGCGGGACAAAACGGGTGGTCGAGCAGTACTTC

abundance: -
v_gene: TRBV5-4
d_gene: -
j_gene: TRBJ2-2
CDR3aa: CASSLYAANTGELFF
CDR3nt: TGTGCCAGCAGCTTGTATGCGGCGAACACCGGGGAGCTGTTTTTT

abundance: -
v_gene: TRBV6-6
d_gene: -
j_gene: TRBJ2-7
CDR3aa: CASSLRGRDEQYF
CDR3nt: TGTGCCAGCAGTCTCAGGGGCAGGGACGAGCAGTACTTC